The T cell receptor (beta chain) described here comes from a study of cytomegalovirus exposure and HLA in healthy donors. General study results and limits: Subsequent analysis showed first-cohort TCR clusters tending to co-occur in 120 or so validation repertoires.

Points on this clone: The target antigen is unknown.

The germline gives CDR1 LGHNA, CDR2 YNFKEQ. V lost 3 bases and J lost 2, with 11 bases in between. The length of the CDR3 is 15 residues. Clones were sequenced by immunoSEQ multiplex PCR, and TCRdb holds only the in-frame ones, with some missing. The sample holds roughly 130,000 clones, roughly 91% seen once. The chain employs TRBV4-2 and TRBJ1-5, with TRBD1 as a possible D gene (5 bases). The sample was PBMCs. The sequence came from a man aged 25 to 45 in good health and CMV-seronegative. The CDR3, as DNA: TGTGCCAGCAGCCAGGCTACAGGAGGCAATCAGCCCCAGCATTTT. This codes for CASSQATGGNQPQHF.